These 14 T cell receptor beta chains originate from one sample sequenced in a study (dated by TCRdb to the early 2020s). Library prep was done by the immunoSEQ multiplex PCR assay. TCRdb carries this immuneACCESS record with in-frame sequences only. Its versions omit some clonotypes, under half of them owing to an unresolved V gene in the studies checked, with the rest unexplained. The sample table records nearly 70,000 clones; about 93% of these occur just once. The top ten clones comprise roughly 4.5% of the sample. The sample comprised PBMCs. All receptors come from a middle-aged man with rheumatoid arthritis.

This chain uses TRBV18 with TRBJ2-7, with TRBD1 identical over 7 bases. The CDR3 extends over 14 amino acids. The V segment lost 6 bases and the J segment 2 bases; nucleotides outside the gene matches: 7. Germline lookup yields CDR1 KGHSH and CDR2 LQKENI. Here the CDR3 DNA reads TGTGCCAGCTCGCCTACACAGGGGACCTACGAGCAGTACTTC. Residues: CASSPTQGTYEQYF.

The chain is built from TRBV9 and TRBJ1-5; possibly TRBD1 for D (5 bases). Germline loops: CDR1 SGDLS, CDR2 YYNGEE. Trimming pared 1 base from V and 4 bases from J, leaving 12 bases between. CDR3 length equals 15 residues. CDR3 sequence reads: CASSVSDSGNQPQHF. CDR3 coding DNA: TGTGCCAGCAGCGTATCCGACAGTGGGAATCAGCCCCAGCATTTT. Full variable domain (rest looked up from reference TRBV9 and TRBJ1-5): DSGVTQTPKHLITATGQRVTLRCSPRSGDLSVYWYQQSLDQGLQFLIQYYNGEERAKGNILERFSAQQFPDLHSELNLSSLELGDSALYFCASSVSDSGNQPQHFGDGTRLSIL.

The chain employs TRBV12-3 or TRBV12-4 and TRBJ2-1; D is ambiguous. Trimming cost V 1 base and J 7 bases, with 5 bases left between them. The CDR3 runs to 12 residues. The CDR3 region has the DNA TGTGCCAGCAGTTTAGTAGCTAATGAGCAGTTCTTC. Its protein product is CASSLVANEQFF.

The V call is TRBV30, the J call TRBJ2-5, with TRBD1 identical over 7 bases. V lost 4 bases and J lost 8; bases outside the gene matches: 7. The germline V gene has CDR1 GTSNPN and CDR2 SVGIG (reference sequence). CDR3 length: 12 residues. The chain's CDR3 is CAWMTGTYTQYF. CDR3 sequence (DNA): TGTGCCTGGATGACAGGGACGTACACCCAGTACTTC.

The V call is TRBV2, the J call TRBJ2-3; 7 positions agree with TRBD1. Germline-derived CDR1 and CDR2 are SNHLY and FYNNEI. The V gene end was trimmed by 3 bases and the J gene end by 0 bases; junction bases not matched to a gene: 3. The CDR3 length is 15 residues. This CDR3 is CASSEGTASTDTQYF. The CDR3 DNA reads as TGTGCCAGCAGTGAGGGGACAGCTAGCACAGATACGCAGTATTTT. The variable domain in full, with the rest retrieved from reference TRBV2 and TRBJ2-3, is EPEVTQTPSHQVTQMGQEVILRCVPISNHLYFYWYRQILGQKVEFLVSFYNNEISEKSEIFDDQFSVERPDGSNFTLKIRSTKLEDSAMYFCASSEGTASTDTQYFGPGTRLTVL.

The CDR3 nucleotides read TGTGCCACCAGTGATCGAGGGACGTCCTACGAGCAGTACTTC. Protein product: CATSDRGTSYEQYF. V and J are TRBV24-1 and TRBJ2-7; possibly TRBD1 or TRBD2 for D (5 bases each). The CDR3 is made up of 14 amino acids. With 3 bases removed from V and 1 base from J, the gap between germline ends came to 9 bases. Germline loops: CDR1 KGHDR, CDR2 SFDVKD.

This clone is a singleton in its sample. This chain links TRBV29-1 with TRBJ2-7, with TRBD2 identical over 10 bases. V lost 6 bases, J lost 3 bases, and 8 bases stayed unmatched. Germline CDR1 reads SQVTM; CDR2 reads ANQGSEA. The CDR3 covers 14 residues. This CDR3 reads CSVAASGSNYEQYF. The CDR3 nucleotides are TGCAGCGTCGCCGCTAGCGGGAGTAACTACGAGCAGTACTTC.

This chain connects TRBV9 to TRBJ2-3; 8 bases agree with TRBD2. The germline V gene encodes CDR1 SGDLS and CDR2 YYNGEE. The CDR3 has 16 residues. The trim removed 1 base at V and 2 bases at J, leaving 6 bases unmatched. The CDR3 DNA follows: TGTGCCAGCAGCGTACTACTAGCGGAGGACACAGATACGCAGTATTTT. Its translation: CASSVLLAEDTDTQYF.

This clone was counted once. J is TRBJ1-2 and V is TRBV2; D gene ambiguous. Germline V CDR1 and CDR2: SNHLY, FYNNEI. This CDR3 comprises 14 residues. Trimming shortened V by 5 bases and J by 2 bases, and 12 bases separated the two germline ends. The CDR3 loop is CASSSTQTNYGYTF. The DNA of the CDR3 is TGTGCCAGCAGTTCGACGCAAACCAACTATGGCTACACCTTC.

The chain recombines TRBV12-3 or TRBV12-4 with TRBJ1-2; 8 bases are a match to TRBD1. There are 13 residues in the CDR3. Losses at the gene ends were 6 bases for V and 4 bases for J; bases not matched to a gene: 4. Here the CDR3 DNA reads TGTGCCAGCAGCAAGGACAGGGTCTATGGCTACACCTTC. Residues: CASSKDRVYGYTF.

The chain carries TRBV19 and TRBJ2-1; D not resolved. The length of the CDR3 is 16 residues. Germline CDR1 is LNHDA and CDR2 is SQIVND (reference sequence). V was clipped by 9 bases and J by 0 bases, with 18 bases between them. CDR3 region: CASRLSHRISYNEQFF. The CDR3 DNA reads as TGTGCCAGCCGGTTGTCACATCGAATCTCCTACAATGAGCAGTTCTTC.

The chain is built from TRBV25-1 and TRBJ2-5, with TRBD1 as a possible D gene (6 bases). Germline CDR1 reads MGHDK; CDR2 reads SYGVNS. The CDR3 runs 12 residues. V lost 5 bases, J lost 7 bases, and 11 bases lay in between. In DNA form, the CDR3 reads TGTGCCAGCAGTCCAGGGGAGTGGACCCAGTACTTC. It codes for CASSPGEWTQYF.

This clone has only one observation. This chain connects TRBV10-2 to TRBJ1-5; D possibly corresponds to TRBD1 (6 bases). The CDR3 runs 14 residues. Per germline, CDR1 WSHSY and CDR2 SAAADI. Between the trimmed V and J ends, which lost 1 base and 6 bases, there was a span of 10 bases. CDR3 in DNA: TGCGCCAGCAGTGAGTTCAGGGGTCCTCAGCCCCAGCATTTT. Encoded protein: CASSEFRGPQPQHF.

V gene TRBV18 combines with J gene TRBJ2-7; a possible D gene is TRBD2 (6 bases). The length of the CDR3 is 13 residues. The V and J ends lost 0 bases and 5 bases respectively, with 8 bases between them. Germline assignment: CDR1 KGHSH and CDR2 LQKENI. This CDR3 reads CASSPPRGDEQYF. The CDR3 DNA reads TGTGCCAGCTCACCACCGCGCGGGGACGAGCAGTACTTC.